The T cell receptor (beta chain) described here comes from a study of beta chain features in type 1 diabetes. General study findings and limits: Insertion counts at VDJ junctions were lower in type 1 diabetes patients, who also showed more deletions there. All four CD4+ subsets from Type 1 diabetes patients carried moderately but significantly shorter TCRB CDR3s.

V was clipped by 6 bases and J by 6 bases; unmatched bases: 7. Per the germline V gene, CDR1 is SNHLY and CDR2 is FYNNEI. This CDR3 comprises 16 residues. cDNA synthesis used the whole RNA isolate, giving expressed TCRB sequences. Only in-frame clones appear in the TCRdb table, and some are missing; sequencing was by immunoSEQ multiplex PCR. The profile covers fewer than 450,000 clones, with about 13% appearing a single time and roughly 0.015% taken by the ten largest. Note on this clone: No antigen is known for it.

The sequenced sample was naive CD4+ T cells from blood. The chain is built from TRBV2 and TRBJ2-2; TRBD2 aligns across 13 bases. This TCR came from a woman younger than 30 with type 1 diabetes. The chain's CDR3 is CASRRTSGSGSGELFF. In nucleotides, the CDR3 is TGTGCCAGCAGAAGGACTAGCGGGAGTGGGTCCGGGGAGCTGTTTTTT.